The entry below gives a single T cell receptor beta chain sequence along with its context. Its antigen is not identified. Losses at the gene ends were 5 bases for V and 7 bases for J; bases not matched to a gene: 17. Germline V gene data show CDR1 as SGHVS and CDR2 as FQNEAQ. CDR3 size: 17 residues. Diagnosis rested on symptoms, serum thyroxine and TRAb, thyroid ultrasound, and orbital computed tomography. This sample was taken from a study of T cells in Graves' hyperthyroidism and ophthalmopathy. From RNA transcripts, TCR beta CDR3 regions were amplified. TCR CDR3 regions were first amplified by RT-PCR with HTBI primers. TCRdb recomputed calls from the multiplex PCR reads with MiXCR, one row per CDR3 protein. This table holds about 320,000 distinct CDR3 sequences, around a sixth found once. General observations from the study: Model-based prediction identified ophthalmopathy a median approximately 6 months prior to its onset.

The clonotype comes from a man between 25 and 39 years old with Graves' hyperthyroidism. The chain carries TRBV7-8 and TRBJ2-4; the match to TRBD2 covers 7 bases. The sample consisted of blood. CDR3 loop: CASSPSVVGEGRNIQYF. In DNA, the CDR3 is TGTGCCAGCAGCCCCAGTGTGGTGGGGGAGGGCAGGAACATTCAGTACTTC.